A selection of T cell receptor beta chains follows, all from one sample in a study of cytomegalovirus exposure and HLA in healthy donors. Repertoires were generated with immunoSEQ multiplex PCR, while TCRdb's copy carries only in-frame clones and drops some. There are approximately 110,000 clones in the sample; about 81% occur only once, and around 0.99% lies in the top ten. Material for sequencing was PBMCs. Every receptor here comes from a woman in her 30s in good health and CMV-seronegative. The CDR3 runs from the conserved cysteine through the conserved F or W. Fields, in order: D gene, clone size, V gene, J gene, CDR3 protein, CDR3 DNA. D genes are given only for firm matches. Size values are once, few and many counts, or a class for expanded clones, and some rows have none.

d_call: -; clone_size: once; v_call: TRBV11-2; j_call: TRBJ1-6; cdr3_aa: CASSLDRAGPNEALHF; cdr3_nt: TGTGCCAGCAGCTTAGACAGGGCCGGCCCCAATGAGGCCCTCCACTTT
d_call: TRBD2; clone_size: -; v_call: TRBV18; j_call: TRBJ2-1; cdr3_aa: CASSPWEGSTYNEQFF; cdr3_nt: TGTGCCAGCTCACCTTGGGAGGGTTCCACCTACAATGAGCAGTTCTTC
d_call: TRBD2; clone_size: -; v_call: TRBV10-3; j_call: TRBJ2-3; cdr3_aa: CATRGTSADTQYF; cdr3_nt: TGTGCCACCCGAGGGACTAGTGCGGATACGCAGTATTTT
d_call: TRBD2; clone_size: -; v_call: TRBV14; j_call: TRBJ2-7; cdr3_aa: CASSQGPTSGSRHEQYF; cdr3_nt: TGTGCCAGCAGCCAAGGCCCGACTAGCGGGAGTCGCCACGAGCAGTACTTC
d_call: TRBD1; clone_size: -; v_call: TRBV5-1; j_call: TRBJ1-2; cdr3_aa: CASSLTGGAGYTF; cdr3_nt: TGCGCCAGCAGCTTGACAGGGGGCGCTGGCTACACCTTC
d_call: TRBD1; clone_size: -; v_call: TRBV6-5; j_call: TRBJ1-2; cdr3_aa: CASSRDRSLYGYTF; cdr3_nt: TGTGCCAGCAGTCGGGACAGGAGCCTCTATGGCTACACCTTC
d_call: -; clone_size: -; v_call: TRBV6-6; j_call: TRBJ1-5; cdr3_aa: CASSLQSQPQHF; cdr3_nt: TGTGCCAGCAGCCTACAGAGTCAGCCCCAGCATTTT
d_call: TRBD1; clone_size: -; v_call: TRBV5-4; j_call: TRBJ2-7; cdr3_aa: CASSLGGTVSYEQYF; cdr3_nt: TGTGCCAGCAGCTTGGGTGGGACAGTTTCCTACGAGCAGTACTTC
d_call: TRBD2; clone_size: -; v_call: TRBV7-3; j_call: TRBJ2-3; cdr3_aa: CASSLGGGPLDTQYF; cdr3_nt: TGTGCCAGCAGCTTGGGGGGAGGGCCGTTAGATACGCAGTATTTT
d_call: TRBD1; clone_size: -; v_call: TRBV18; j_call: TRBJ2-5; cdr3_aa: CASSRDREETQYF; cdr3_nt: TGTGCCAGCTCACGGGACAGGGAAGAGACCCAGTACTTC
d_call: -; clone_size: -; v_call: TRBV15; j_call: TRBJ2-3; cdr3_aa: CATSREGAWTENTDTQYF; cdr3_nt: TGTGCCACCAGCAGAGAGGGGGCCTGGACAGAAAACACAGATACGCAGTATTTT
d_call: -; clone_size: -; v_call: TRBV5-1; j_call: TRBJ1-1; cdr3_aa: CASSPGDTQFAFF; cdr3_nt: TGCGCCAGCAGCCCCGGGGACACCCAGTTCGCTTTCTTT
d_call: TRBD2; clone_size: -; v_call: TRBV30; j_call: TRBJ2-7; cdr3_aa: CAWSVKAGLGGEQYF; cdr3_nt: TGTGCCTGGAGTGTAAAAGCGGGACTGGGGGGGGAGCAGTACTTC
d_call: TRBD2; clone_size: -; v_call: TRBV5-8; j_call: TRBJ2-7; cdr3_aa: CASSSRSSGRYEQYF; cdr3_nt: TGTGCCAGCAGCTCTCGTTCTAGCGGGAGGTACGAGCAGTACTTC
d_call: -; clone_size: -; v_call: TRBV10-3; j_call: TRBJ2-7; cdr3_aa: CAISDGGYSYEQYF; cdr3_nt: TGTGCCATCAGTGACGGCGGTTACTCCTACGAGCAGTACTTC